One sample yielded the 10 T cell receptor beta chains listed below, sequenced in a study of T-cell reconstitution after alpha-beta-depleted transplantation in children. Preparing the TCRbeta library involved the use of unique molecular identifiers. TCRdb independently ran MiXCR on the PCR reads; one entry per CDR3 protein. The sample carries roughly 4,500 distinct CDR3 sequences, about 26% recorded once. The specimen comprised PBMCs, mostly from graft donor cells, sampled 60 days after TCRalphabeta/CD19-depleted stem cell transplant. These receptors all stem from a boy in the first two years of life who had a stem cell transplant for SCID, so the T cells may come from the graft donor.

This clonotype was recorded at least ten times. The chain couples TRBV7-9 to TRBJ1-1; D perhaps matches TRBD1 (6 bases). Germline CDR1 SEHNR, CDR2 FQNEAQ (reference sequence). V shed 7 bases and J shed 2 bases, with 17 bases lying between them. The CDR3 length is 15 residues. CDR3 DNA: TGTGCCAGCACCCTTTTGGGGGCCGCAAACACTGAAGCTTTCTTT. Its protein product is CASTLLGAANTEAFF.

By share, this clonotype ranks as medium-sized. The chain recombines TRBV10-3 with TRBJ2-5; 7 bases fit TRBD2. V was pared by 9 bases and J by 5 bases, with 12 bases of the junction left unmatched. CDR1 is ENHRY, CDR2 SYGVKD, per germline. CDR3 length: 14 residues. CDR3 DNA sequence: TGTGCCATAGGGAGGGGAACTATGGGGGAGACCCAGTACTTC. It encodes CAIGRGTMGETQYF.

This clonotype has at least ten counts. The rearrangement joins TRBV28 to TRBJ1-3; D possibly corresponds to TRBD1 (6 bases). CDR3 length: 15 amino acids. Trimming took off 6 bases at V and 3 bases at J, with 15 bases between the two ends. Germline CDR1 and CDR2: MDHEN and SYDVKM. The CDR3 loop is CASSSGGAVGNTIYF. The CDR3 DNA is TGTGCCAGCAGCTCGGGGGGGGCTGTTGGAAACACCATATATTTT. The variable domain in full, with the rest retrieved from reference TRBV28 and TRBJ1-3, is DVKVTQSSRYLVKRTGEKVFLECVQDMDHENMFWYRQDPGLGLRLIYFSYDVKMKEKGDIPEGYSVSREKKERFSLILESASTNQTSMYLCASSSGGAVGNTIYFGEGSWLTVV.

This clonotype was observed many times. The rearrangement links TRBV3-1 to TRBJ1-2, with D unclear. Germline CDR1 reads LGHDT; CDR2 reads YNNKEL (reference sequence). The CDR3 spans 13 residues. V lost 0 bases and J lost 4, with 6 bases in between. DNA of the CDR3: TGTGCCAGCAGCCAAGAGGGTGTCTATGGCTACACCTTC. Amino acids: CASSQEGVYGYTF.

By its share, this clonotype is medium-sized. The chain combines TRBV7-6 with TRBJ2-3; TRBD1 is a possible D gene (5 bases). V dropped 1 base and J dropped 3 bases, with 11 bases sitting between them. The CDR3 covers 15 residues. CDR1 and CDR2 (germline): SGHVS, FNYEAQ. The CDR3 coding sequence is TGTGCCAGCAGCTTAGGGCAGGGTAGGACAGATACGCAGTATTTT. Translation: CASSLGQGRTDTQYF.

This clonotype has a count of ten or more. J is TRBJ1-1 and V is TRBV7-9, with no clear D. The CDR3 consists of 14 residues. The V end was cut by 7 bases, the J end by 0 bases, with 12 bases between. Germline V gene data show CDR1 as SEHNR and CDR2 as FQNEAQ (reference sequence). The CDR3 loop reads CASTLPLMNTEAFF. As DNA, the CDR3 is TGTGCCAGCACCCTTCCTCTGATGAACACTGAAGCTTTCTTT.

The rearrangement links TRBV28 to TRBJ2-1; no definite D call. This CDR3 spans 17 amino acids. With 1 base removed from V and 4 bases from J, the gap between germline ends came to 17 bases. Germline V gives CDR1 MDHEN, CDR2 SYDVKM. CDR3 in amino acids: CASSLFLGPKPYNEQFF. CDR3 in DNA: TGTGCCAGCAGTTTATTCCTAGGGCCTAAGCCTTACAATGAGCAGTTCTTC.

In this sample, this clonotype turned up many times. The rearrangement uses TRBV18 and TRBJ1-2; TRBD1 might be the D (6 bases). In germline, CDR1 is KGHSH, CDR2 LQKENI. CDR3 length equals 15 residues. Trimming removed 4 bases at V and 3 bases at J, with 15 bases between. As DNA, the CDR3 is TGTGCCAGCTCACAAAACAGGGTCCTGGACTATGGCTACACCTTC. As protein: CASSQNRVLDYGYTF.

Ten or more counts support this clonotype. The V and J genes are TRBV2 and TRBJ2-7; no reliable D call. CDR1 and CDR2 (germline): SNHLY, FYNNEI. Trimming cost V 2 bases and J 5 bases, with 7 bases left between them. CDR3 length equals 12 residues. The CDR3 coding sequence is TGTGCCAGCAGTGAATGGGTCGACGAGCAGTACTTC. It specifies CASSEWVDEQYF.

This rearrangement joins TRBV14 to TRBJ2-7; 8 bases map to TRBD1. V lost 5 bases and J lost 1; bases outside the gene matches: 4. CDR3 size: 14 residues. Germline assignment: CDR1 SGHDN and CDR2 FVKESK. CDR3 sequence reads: CASSSYRGSYEQYF. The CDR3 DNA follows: TGTGCCAGCAGCTCGTACAGGGGGTCCTACGAGCAGTACTTC.